This is a list of T cell receptor beta chains from one sample in a study of blood T cell repertoires in COVID-19. Sequenced by immunoSEQ multiplex PCR; TCRdb stores in-frame clones only, minus some. The data hold 150,000 to 200,000 clones, with approximately 82% observed a single time. Sample: peripheral blood. The receptors shown here come from a woman older than 75 with acute or convalescent COVID-19. CDR3s include the opening cysteine and the closing phenylalanine or tryptophan. Each record gives: V gene, J gene, CDR3 protein.

v_gene: TRBV7-2
j_gene: TRBJ1-1
CDR3aa: CASSLDGTGGGNTEAFF

v_gene: TRBV5-5
j_gene: TRBJ1-1
CDR3aa: CASSLGGGRGTEAFF

v_gene: TRBV25-1
j_gene: TRBJ1-1
CDR3aa: CASSEQGWKDTEAFF

v_gene: TRBV6-5
j_gene: TRBJ1-5
CDR3aa: CASGHRKPQHF

v_gene: TRBV13
j_gene: TRBJ1-1
CDR3aa: CASSLGQKRNTEAFF

v_gene: TRBV3-1/TRBV3-2
j_gene: TRBJ2-3
CDR3aa: CASSRQGKVTDTQYF

v_gene: TRBV7-2
j_gene: TRBJ2-7
CDR3aa: CASSSFAGVEQYF

v_gene: TRBV12-5
j_gene: TRBJ2-7
CDR3aa: CASGLAYDLAVSYEQYF

v_gene: TRBV7-8
j_gene: TRBJ2-7
CDR3aa: CASSLLGAYEQYF

v_gene: TRBV9
j_gene: TRBJ2-1
CDR3aa: CASSVATSGRFEQFF

v_gene: TRBV4-3
j_gene: TRBJ2-2
CDR3aa: CASSQLGELFF

v_gene: TRBV4-3
j_gene: TRBJ2-7
CDR3aa: CASSQDLTGIYEQYF

v_gene: TRBV19
j_gene: TRBJ1-2
CDR3aa: CASGGTGTSDYGYTF

v_gene: TRBV20-1
j_gene: TRBJ2-1
CDR3aa: CSQTRMNEQFF

v_gene: TRBV9
j_gene: TRBJ1-1
CDR3aa: CASSVAEGEAFF

v_gene: TRBV19
j_gene: TRBJ1-1
CDR3aa: CASYSGARVAFF

v_gene: TRBV7-6
j_gene: TRBJ2-3
CDR3aa: CASSTSDTQYF

v_gene: TRBV13
j_gene: TRBJ2-6
CDR3aa: CASSTGLAGMTSGANVLTF

v_gene: TRBV9
j_gene: TRBJ2-1
CDR3aa: CASSGADRSSYNEQFF

v_gene: TRBV7-8
j_gene: TRBJ2-1
CDR3aa: CASSRGGTSDEQFF

v_gene: TRBV5-4
j_gene: TRBJ1-6
CDR3aa: CASSRGGNPNSPLHF

v_gene: TRBV24-1
j_gene: TRBJ2-3
CDR3aa: CATSGGRSTDTQYF

v_gene: TRBV20-1
j_gene: TRBJ1-4
CDR3aa: CSASKRVGEKLFF

v_gene: TRBV29-1
j_gene: TRBJ1-1
CDR3aa: CSVEETGNLHTEAFF

v_gene: TRBV7-6
j_gene: TRBJ1-3
CDR3aa: CASSPGTGANTIYF

v_gene: TRBV27
j_gene: TRBJ2-1
CDR3aa: CASSLGGSYNEQFF

v_gene: TRBV20-1
j_gene: TRBJ1-2
CDR3aa: CSAEVDYGYTF

v_gene: TRBV6-5
j_gene: TRBJ1-4
CDR3aa: CASSYDGSRKLFF

v_gene: TRBV6-6
j_gene: TRBJ1-1
CDR3aa: CASIKGGRGTEAFF

v_gene: TRBV3-1/TRBV3-2
j_gene: TRBJ2-3
CDR3aa: CASSQGWTSGRAYTQYF

v_gene: TRBV11-2
j_gene: TRBJ2-3
CDR3aa: CASSSRTSDTQYF

v_gene: TRBV7-9
j_gene: TRBJ2-2
CDR3aa: CASSPRQVGTGELFF

v_gene: TRBV6-5
j_gene: TRBJ1-3
CDR3aa: CASSYGGGAGNTIYF

v_gene: TRBV9
j_gene: TRBJ2-2
CDR3aa: CASSAGTGPTGELFF

v_gene: TRBV29-1
j_gene: TRBJ1-2
CDR3aa: CSVGGGRAADYGYTF

v_gene: TRBV19
j_gene: TRBJ1-4
CDR3aa: CASSPRTGAGEKLFF

v_gene: TRBV5-5
j_gene: TRBJ1-5
CDR3aa: CASSSRTTNQPQHF

v_gene: TRBV7-9
j_gene: TRBJ2-1
CDR3aa: CASSSAGLLNEQFF

v_gene: TRBV20-1
j_gene: TRBJ1-5
CDR3aa: CSASPSGFSNQPQHF

v_gene: TRBV5-6
j_gene: TRBJ2-2
CDR3aa: CASSFGRNTGELFF

v_gene: TRBV4-3
j_gene: TRBJ2-1
CDR3aa: CASSQGTRYNEQFF

v_gene: TRBV27
j_gene: TRBJ2-2
CDR3aa: CASSLSPASGSPGELFF

v_gene: TRBV30
j_gene: TRBJ1-5
CDR3aa: CAWSSGTNQPQHF

v_gene: TRBV5-6
j_gene: TRBJ2-2
CDR3aa: CASSTGMNTGELFF

v_gene: TRBV21-1
j_gene: TRBJ2-7
CDR3aa: CASTTGTGVCEQYF

v_gene: TRBV2
j_gene: TRBJ2-5
CDR3aa: CASSTSGTQYF

v_gene: TRBV19
j_gene: TRBJ1-1
CDR3aa: CASKTGSFTEAFF

v_gene: TRBV4-1
j_gene: TRBJ2-1
CDR3aa: CASSQTRLAANNNEQFF

v_gene: TRBV19
j_gene: TRBJ1-2
CDR3aa: CASSAGTGFYTF

v_gene: TRBV10-3
j_gene: TRBJ2-1
CDR3aa: CAISGGTSGVNEQFF

v_gene: TRBV13
j_gene: TRBJ2-4
CDR3aa: CASSLGGAVTKNIQYF

v_gene: TRBV27
j_gene: TRBJ2-3
CDR3aa: CASGVSDTQYF

v_gene: TRBV11-2
j_gene: TRBJ2-5
CDR3aa: CASSFGQAQETQYF

v_gene: TRBV27
j_gene: TRBJ2-5
CDR3aa: CASSRGPQETQYF

v_gene: TRBV18
j_gene: TRBJ2-3
CDR3aa: CASSWQGSTDTQYF

v_gene: TRBV27
j_gene: TRBJ1-1
CDR3aa: CASRMNKWRGDTEAFF

v_gene: TRBV7-8
j_gene: TRBJ2-7
CDR3aa: CASSYWAGGYEQYF

v_gene: TRBV19
j_gene: TRBJ2-3
CDR3aa: CASSIPRIAGVPDTQYF